These 8 T cell receptor beta chains originate from one sample sequenced in a study of siplizumab effects on memory and regulatory T cells. Repertoires were generated with immunoSEQ multiplex PCR, while TCRdb's copy carries only in-frame clones and drops some. The data hold more than 85,000 clones, with around 90% observed a single time. Input material: CD4+ T cells sorted from blood. The receptors originated from a human donor in good health. Some clones in this sample may be carry-over from other donors' samples.

V usage is TRBV11-1 and J usage is TRBJ2-1; the D gene could be TRBD1 or TRBD2 (5 bases each). Germline CDR1 reads SGHAT; CDR2 reads FQDESV (reference sequence). The CDR3 has 13 amino acids. This CDR3 is CVTGQGINNEQFF. The CDR3, as DNA: TGTGTCACGGGGCAGGGAATTAACAATGAGCAGTTCTTC.

The chain uses TRBV2 and TRBJ1-2; D is possibly TRBD1 (5 bases). CDR3 size: 14 residues. The germline V gene encodes CDR1 SNHLY and CDR2 FYNNEI. Trimming removed 3 bases at V and 12 bases at J, with 20 bases between. The DNA for the CDR3 is TGTGCCAGCAGTGATCGTGCAGGGTACGCGATAGACACCTTC. Protein: CASSDRAGYAIDTF.

As for this clone: The junction departs from germline at one end; a sequencing error may be responsible. V is TRBV11-1 and J is TRBJ2-3; 8 bases match TRBD2. Germline loops: CDR1 SGHAT, CDR2 FQDESV (reference sequence). This CDR3 spans 12 amino acids. The CDR3 protein is CASSLEGSGKSF. The CDR3 bases are TGTGCCAGCAGCTTGGAGGGTAGCGGGAAGAGTTTT.

Of note for this clone: No conserved phenylalanine or tryptophan ends this CDR3, so it is likely a read error. The DNA is omitted, as the CDR3 cannot be located on it reliably, and the CDR3 follows TCRdb's listing. The chain combines TRBV6-1 with TRBJ1-4; the table's D call, TRBD1, has no DNA check behind it. The V gene's germline CDR1 is MNHNS and CDR2 SASEGT. Including both end residues, the CDR3 is 11 amino acids long. The CDR3: CASSEWQTIQG.

CDR3 sequence (DNA): TGTGCCAGCAGCTGGACTAGCGGGATCACACACAATGAGCAGTTCTTC. Its translation: CASSWTSGITHNEQFF. V and J are TRBV5-6 and TRBJ2-1; 12 bases map to TRBD2. The CDR3 consists of 16 residues. Germline CDR1 and CDR2: SGHDT and YYEEEE. V shed 3 bases, J shed 5 bases, and the junction held 6 bases outside the gene matches.

This clone came up once. The J gene is TRBJ1-2, the V gene TRBV7-3, with D perhaps TRBD1 (5 bases). The germline CDR1 and CDR2 sequences are SGHTA and FQGTGA. The CDR3 totals 13 residues. The V end was cut by 5 bases, the J end by 8 bases, with 15 bases between. The chain's CDR3 is CASSPRAGRGYTF. CDR3 in DNA: TGTGCCAGCAGCCCTCGCGCAGGGCGGGGCTACACCTTC.

The rearrangement links TRBV19 to TRBJ1-3, with D unresolved. The V end was cut by 5 bases, the J end by 4 bases, with 12 bases between. Germline CDR1 reads LNHDA; CDR2 reads SQIVND (reference sequence). The CDR3 has 14 amino acids. In nucleotides, the CDR3 is TGTGCCAGTAGTCCTGGACCGTCCGGAAACACCATATATTTT. This encodes CASSPGPSGNTIYF.

CDR3 DNA: TGTGCCAGCAGCCTCGGGACAGGCCTAGGAGGAGAGACCCAGTACTTC. Translation: CASSLGTGLGGETQYF. V is TRBV5-8 and J is TRBJ2-5; 8 bases agree with TRBD1. V lost 4 bases, J lost 4 bases, and 12 bases stayed unmatched. This CDR3 region has 16 residues. Germline assignment: CDR1 SGHTS and CDR2 YDEGEE.